This T cell receptor beta chain was captured by sequencing in a study of shared clonotypes between healthy human individuals. Findings and limits, study-wide: Relative to their counterparts shared across all four donors, non-shared clonotypes exhibited diminished generation probabilities. Of the naive CD4 clonotypes, around 4.7% were shared across four donors.

The authors ran the assay at deep level. Assay: immunoSEQ multiplex PCR; the TCRdb copy retains only in-frame clones and omits some. Of a few hundred thousand clones listed, 95% were seen once; the top ten hold about 0.11%. Naive CD8 cells lacked CD45RO, underwent positive selection for CCR7 and left out terminally differentiated effector memory CD45RA+ cells. Comment on this clone: Antigen specificity is unknown.

V lost 5 bases to trimming and J lost 7 bases; unmatched junction nucleotides: 8. CDR3 length: 14 residues. The germline V gene encodes CDR1 KGHSH and CDR2 LQKENI. The V gene is TRBV18, the J gene TRBJ1-5; TRBD1 aligns across 7 bases. Sequenced material: naive CD8+ T cells sorted from blood. This receptor was taken from a woman aged 25-40 years in good health. CDR3 sequence reads: CASSATGVGQPQHF. In DNA, the CDR3 is TGTGCCAGCTCAGCTACAGGGGTGGGCCAGCCCCAGCATTTT.